The next 11 T cell receptor beta chains were all read from a single sample in a study of shared clonotypes between healthy human individuals. Produced via immunoSEQ multiplex PCR; TCRdb's table is partial and in-frame only. Of around 1,900,000 clones listed, approximately 92% are singletons. CD8 cells classed as naive were CD45RO-negative and positively selected for CCR7, excluding terminally differentiated effector memory CD45RA+ cells. Sequenced: naive CD8+ T cells from PBMCs. Receptor source: a man aged 18 to 30 in good health. Some clones in this sample may be carry-over from other donors' samples.

This chain uses TRBV30 with TRBJ2-7; D possibly corresponds to TRBD2 (5 bases). Germline values: CDR1 GTSNPN, CDR2 SVGIG (reference sequence). The CDR3 contains 13 residues. V shed 4 bases and J shed 4 bases, with 14 bases lying between them. The CDR3 region has the DNA TGTGCCTGGACGATAGGAGGCCTTTACGAGCAGTACTTC. Translated: CAWTIGGLYEQYF.

This rearrangement joins TRBV13 to TRBJ2-3, with D perhaps TRBD2 (6 bases). The germline V gene has CDR1 PRHDT and CDR2 FYEKMQ (reference sequence). The CDR3 runs 17 residues. V lost 2 bases, J lost 2 bases, and 17 bases lay in between. CDR3 coding DNA: TGTGCCAGCAGCTTATTAGATATTAGCGGTCCCACAGATACGCAGTATTTT. Amino acid sequence: CASSLLDISGPTDTQYF.

The chain is built from TRBV20-1 and TRBJ1-2, with a possible D match to TRBD1 (6 bases). Deletions cut 4 bases from V and 7 bases from J, with 10 bases between. This CDR3 comprises 11 residues. Germline V CDR1 and CDR2: DFQATT, SNEGSKA (reference sequence). CDR3 bases: TGCAGTGCTACAGGGGAGGGTGGCTACACCTTC. It specifies CSATGEGGYTF.

The chain links TRBV19 to TRBJ2-7; a weak D match, TRBD2 (6 bases). Trimming cost V 3 bases and J 2 bases, with 17 bases left between them. In germline, CDR1 is LNHDA, CDR2 SQIVND (reference sequence). The CDR3 runs to 16 residues. CDR3 loop: CASSINAGTLTYEQYF. CDR3 DNA: TGTGCCAGTAGTATCAACGCCGGGACTCTCACCTACGAGCAGTACTTC.

The gene calls are TRBV11-2 and TRBJ2-5; the D is unclear. The ends were cut back, 1 base at V and 5 bases at J, with 17 bases in the middle. Germline V gives CDR1 SGHAT, CDR2 FQNNGV. This CDR3 is built from 16 residues. The CDR3 sequence is CASSLALPSGMETQYF. Written as DNA, the CDR3 is TGTGCCAGCAGCTTAGCCCTCCCCAGTGGGATGGAGACCCAGTACTTC.

This clone turned up a few times. The CDR3 nucleotides are TGCGCCAGCAGCCCACAGGAGGGTCCAAGCACTGAAGCTTTCTTT. Protein: CASSPQEGPSTEAFF. This chain links TRBV4-1 with TRBJ1-1; maybe TRBD1 (5 bases). Trimming removed 4 bases from V and 4 bases from J, with 16 bases in between. The germline V gene has CDR1 MGHRA and CDR2 YSYEKL. This CDR3 spans 15 amino acids.

The chain employs TRBV19 and TRBJ2-1; D may be TRBD1 (7 bases). The CDR3 contains 13 residues. CDR1 and CDR2 (germline): LNHDA, SQIVND (reference sequence). Trimming shortened V by 6 bases and J by 9 bases, and 15 bases separated the two germline ends. For the CDR3, the DNA is TGTGCCAGTAGGCGACAGGGACTGTTTGAGCAGTTCTTC. Protein: CASRRQGLFEQFF.

This sequence joins TRBV7-3 and TRBJ2-2; 11 positions agree with TRBD2. This CDR3 spans 16 amino acids. Germline V gene sequence: CDR1 SGHTA, CDR2 FQGTGA. J lost 5 bases, V lost 0 bases, and 2 bases had no gene match. The CDR3 region has the DNA TGTGCCAGCAGCTTAACCCTAGCGGGAGGAACCGGGGAGCTGTTTTTT. Translation: CASSLTLAGGTGELFF.

The J gene is TRBJ1-4, the V gene TRBV9; 7 bases align to TRBD1. With V trimmed by 0 bases and J by 3 bases, 5 bases remained unmatched. The CDR3 runs 16 residues. CDR1 SGDLS and CDR2 YYNGEE come from the germline V gene. CDR3 sequence: CASSVDHRGPNEKLFF. As DNA, the CDR3 is TGTGCCAGCAGCGTAGACCACAGGGGCCCTAATGAAAAACTGTTTTTT.

This rearrangement joins TRBV19 to TRBJ2-7, with D tentatively TRBD1 (6 bases). The CDR3 consists of 16 residues. Per the germline V gene, CDR1 is LNHDA and CDR2 is SQIVND (reference sequence). The V end was cut by 6 bases, the J end by 3 bases, with 21 bases between. CDR3 nucleotide sequence: TGTGCCAGTAGCTTGGACGACGAGGGGGTGTTCTACGAGCAGTACTTC. Translated, it gives CASSLDDEGVFYEQYF.

The V and J genes are TRBV7-9 and TRBJ1-1; weak D call: TRBD1 (5 bases). Trimming pared 1 base from V and 5 bases from J, leaving 14 bases between. Germline V gene lookup returns CDR1 SEHNR and CDR2 FQNEAQ (reference sequence). The CDR3 loop spans 15 amino acids. CDR3 region: CASSLVGGGWTEAFF. In DNA form, the CDR3 reads TGTGCCAGCAGCTTAGTCGGCGGGGGTTGGACTGAAGCTTTCTTT.